The 22 T cell receptor beta chains in this list originate from one sample, sequenced in a study of early T cells in non-severe SARS-CoV-2 infection. TCRdb processed the 5' RACE reads anew with MiXCR; each CDR3 protein has one entry. This sample has around 68,000 distinct CDR3 sequences, with around an eighth found just once. The sequenced sample was whole blood, obtained at baseline. The receptor set was obtained from an adult who was a healthcare worker with PCR-confirmed SARS-CoV-2 infection or an uninfected control (not recorded which).

This clonotype was seen a handful of times. The chain carries TRBV3-1 and TRBJ2-1, with D perhaps being TRBD1 or TRBD2 (5 bases each). The V gene lost 4 bases and the J gene lost 3 bases, with 22 bases spanning the gap. CDR3 length equals 18 residues. CDR1 and CDR2 (germline): LGHDT, YNNKEL (reference sequence). The CDR3 coding sequence is TGTGCCAGCAGCCCTGGGAGTACCGCTGGGGCCTACTACAATGAGCAGTTCTTC. It yields the protein CASSPGSTAGAYYNEQFF.

The chain combines TRBV25-1 with TRBJ2-4; 8 bases are shared with TRBD2. Looked up from germline, CDR1 is MGHDK and CDR2 is SYGVNS. CDR3 length: 14 residues. V dropped 6 bases and J dropped 8; count of bases not matched to a gene: 9. The CDR3 bases are TGTGCCAGCAGCCCCGGGCGGGGGGAAGACATTCAGTACTTC. Protein: CASSPGRGEDIQYF.

This clonotype was observed a handful of times. V and J are TRBV7-2 and TRBJ1-5; D uncertain. V lost 3 bases to trimming and J lost 14 bases, with 17 bases between them. This CDR3 contains 13 residues. Germline V lookup: CDR1 SGHTA, CDR2 FQGNSA. CDR3 nucleotides: TGTGCCAGCAGCTTTGGTTGGCTGGCTGGAAAGCATTTT. This encodes CASSFGWLAGKHF.

This chain uses TRBV9 with TRBJ2-7; TRBD2 agrees at 7 bases. Per the germline V gene, CDR1 is SGDLS and CDR2 is YYNGEE. V shed 4 bases and J 5 bases; nucleotides not matched to a gene: 3. CDR3 length: 12 amino acids. CDR3 nucleotide sequence: TGTGCCAGCAGCCCGACTAGCAACGAGCAGTACTTC. This gives the protein CASSPTSNEQYF.

This clonotype was recorded many times. The V gene is TRBV7-2, the J gene TRBJ1-3, with D tentatively TRBD1 (5 bases). The CDR3 extends over 16 amino acids. V lost 5 bases and J 0 bases, leaving 14 bases between the germline ends. Germline assignment: CDR1 SGHTA and CDR2 FQGNSA. The CDR3 spells CASSTTLDSSGNTIYF. The DNA of the CDR3 is TGTGCCAGCAGCACCACATTAGACAGCTCTGGAAACACCATATATTTT.

This clonotype was found many times. J is TRBJ1-5 and V is TRBV20-1, with D hard to call. The length of the CDR3 is 13 residues. V was shortened by 3 bases and J by 4 bases, with 10 bases between the two germline ends. From germline, CDR1 is DFQATT and CDR2 SNEGSKA (reference sequence). CDR3 amino acids: CSARERGNQPQHF. CDR3 nucleotides: TGCAGTGCTAGGGAGCGGGGAAATCAGCCCCAGCATTTT.

This clonotype was seen only a few times. The gene calls are TRBV2 and TRBJ1-4; D is unresolved. The germline V gene encodes CDR1 SNHLY and CDR2 FYNNEI. The CDR3 totals 14 residues. Trimming shortened V by 8 bases and J by 8 bases, and 18 bases separated the two germline ends. The DNA of the CDR3 is TGTGCCAGCCTGGTGGCCCTCCCCGGGGAAAAACTGTTTTTT. Amino acid sequence: CASLVALPGEKLFF.

This clonotype has more than one count but fewer than ten. V usage is TRBV11-2 and J usage is TRBJ2-3; D is tentatively TRBD1 or TRBD2 (6 bases each). V lost 6 bases and J 5 bases, leaving 21 bases between the germline ends. CDR1 and CDR2 (germline): SGHAT, FQNNGV. The CDR3 has 16 amino acids. The CDR3 spells CASRRGGSGGGDTQYF. Written as DNA, the CDR3 is TGTGCCAGCAGAAGGGGAGGCAGCGGAGGGGGAGATACGCAGTATTTT.

The V gene is TRBV28, the J gene TRBJ1-2, with D perhaps TRBD1 (5 bases). The CDR3 contains 13 residues. Germline V gene data show CDR1 as MDHEN and CDR2 as SYDVKM. V shed 1 base and J shed 7 bases, with 10 bases lying between them. The CDR3 loop reads CASSLSSRAGYTF. As DNA, the CDR3 is TGTGCCAGCAGTTTATCTTCCAGGGCTGGCTACACCTTC.

The table lists this clonotype with a few counts. This chain links TRBV10-1 with TRBJ1-4; 7 bases line up with TRBD1. This CDR3 comprises 16 residues. Germline V CDR1 and CDR2: WNHNN, SYGVQD (reference sequence). The trim removed 6 bases at V and 10 bases at J, leaving 17 bases unmatched. The CDR3 is CASRMHRDSFRGKLFF. CDR3 coding DNA: TGCGCCAGCAGGATGCACCGGGACAGCTTTCGAGGAAAACTGTTTTTT.

The chain has TRBV12-3 or TRBV12-4 and TRBJ2-1, with a tentative D call TRBD1 (5 bases). CDR3 length: 14 amino acids. Trimming left V 6 bases short and J 12 bases short, with 21 bases between. The CDR3 spells CASRRYRRSQGQFF. The CDR3 bases are TGTGCCAGCAGAAGGTACAGGCGGTCTCAGGGGCAGTTCTTC.

V is TRBV30 and J is TRBJ2-1; 13 bases map to TRBD2. From germline, CDR1 is GTSNPN and CDR2 SVGIG (reference sequence). CDR3 length: 13 amino acids. V shed 8 bases, J shed 5 bases, and the junction held 3 bases outside the gene matches. CDR3 in amino acids: CAGTSGVHNEQFF. The CDR3 coding sequence is TGTGCCGGGACTAGCGGGGTGCACAATGAGCAGTTCTTC.

This clonotype was observed a handful of times. CDR3 loop: CASRALNMNTEAFF. The CDR3 DNA reads as TGTGCCAGCAGGGCACTTAACATGAACACTGAAGCTTTCTTT. This rearrangement joins TRBV2 to TRBJ1-1; D uncertain. This CDR3 spans 14 amino acids. In germline, CDR1 is SNHLY, CDR2 FYNNEI. Between the trimmed V and J ends, which lost 6 bases and 0 bases, there was a span of 11 bases.

This clonotype was detected only a few times. The rearrangement uses TRBV11-2 and TRBJ2-7; 8 positions match TRBD1. The CDR3 has 15 residues. The V segment lost 4 bases and the J segment 2 bases; nucleotides outside the gene matches: 7. Germline-derived CDR1 and CDR2 are SGHAT and FQNNGV. The CDR3 sequence: CASSSRDRRAYEQYF. Written as DNA, the CDR3 is TGTGCCAGCAGCTCCCGGGACAGGAGAGCCTACGAGCAGTACTTC. The whole variable domain, filled in from reference TRBV11-2 and TRBJ2-7, reads EAGVAQSPRYKIIEKRQSVAFWCNPISGHATLYWYQQILGQGPKLLIQFQNNGVVDDSQLPKDRFSAERLKGVDSTLKIQPAKLEDSAVYLCASSSRDRRAYEQYFGPGTRLTVT.

Remarks on this clonotype: One base away lies a much larger clone, so this may be a sequencing read error. V gene TRBV5-1 combines with J gene TRBJ2-7, with a weak D call TRBD1 (6 bases). This CDR3 is 15 amino acids long. Germline-derived CDR1 and CDR2 are SGHRS and YFSETQ. Trimming removed 6 bases from V and 4 bases from J, with 20 bases in between. CDR3 DNA sequence: TGCGCCAGCACCAGAGGGCAGGGGTCAGTTTACGAGCAGTACTTC. This codes for CASTRGQGSVYEQYF. The full variable domain, in which reference TRBV5-1 and TRBJ2-7 provide the parts outside the CDR3, is KAGVTQTPRYLIKTRGQQVTLSCSPISGHRSVSWYQQTPGQGLQFLFEYFSETQRNKGNFPGRFSGRQFSNSRSEMNVSTLELGDSALYLCASTRGQGSVYEQYFGPGTRLTVT.

The chain links TRBV15 to TRBJ2-3, with 8 bases fitting TRBD2. The CDR3 sequence is 12 residues long. CDR1 LNHNV and CDR2 YYDKDF come from the germline V gene (reference sequence). V was clipped by 4 bases and J by 12 bases; unmatched bases: 6. The CDR3 is CATSTRSGNQYF. As DNA, the CDR3 is TGTGCCACCAGCACCCGTAGCGGGAACCAGTATTTT.

This clonotype was counted between two and nine times. This chain connects TRBV20-1 to TRBJ2-4; D is perhaps TRBD2 (6 bases). Trimming cost V 2 bases and J 1 base, with 9 bases left between them. This CDR3 spans 14 amino acids. CDR1 and CDR2 (germline): DFQATT, SNEGSKA (reference sequence). This chain's CDR3 is CSARIGGAKNIQYF. The CDR3 region has the DNA TGCAGTGCTAGAATCGGAGGGGCCAAAAACATTCAGTACTTC.

This clonotype showed up just a few times. The CDR3 sequence: CSARVGGVDTEAFF. In nucleotides, the CDR3 is TGCAGTGCTAGAGTTGGGGGGGTCGACACTGAAGCTTTCTTT. The V and J genes are TRBV20-1 and TRBJ1-1, with D possibly matching TRBD1 (5 bases). Germline CDR1 is DFQATT and CDR2 is SNEGSKA (reference sequence). This CDR3 region has 14 residues. Trimming stripped 1 base from V and 3 bases from J, with 12 bases between.

This clonotype was seen more than once but under ten times. The rearrangement links TRBV10-3 to TRBJ2-7; D call uncertain. Per germline, CDR1 ENHRY and CDR2 SYGVKD. This CDR3 comprises 14 residues. With 0 bases removed from V and 3 bases from J, the gap between germline ends came to 9 bases. Written as DNA, the CDR3 is TGTGCCATCAGTGAGTCAGTGACCAACTACGAGCAGTACTTC. Protein product: CAISESVTNYEQYF.

This chain joins TRBV7-2 and TRBJ1-2; the D is unclear. Germline V lookup: CDR1 SGHTA, CDR2 FQGNSA. V was clipped by 5 bases and J by 3 bases, with 10 bases between them. The CDR3 is made up of 13 amino acids. The CDR3 loop is CASSPHGDYGYTF. The DNA for the CDR3 is TGTGCCAGCAGCCCTCATGGAGACTATGGCTACACCTTC.

This clonotype was detected many times. The chain employs TRBV7-9 and TRBJ2-3; D may be TRBD2 (6 bases). Germline CDR1 SEHNR, CDR2 FQNEAQ (reference sequence). Trimming took 3 bases from V and 0 from J, leaving 10 bases between them. The CDR3 spans 15 residues. The CDR3 bases are TGTGCCAGCAGCTTCGGGACTGGTAGCACAGATACGCAGTATTTT. This codes for CASSFGTGSTDTQYF.

V and J are TRBV7-8 and TRBJ1-1; the D gene is possibly TRBD1 (6 bases). The CDR3 loop spans 16 amino acids. With 5 bases removed from V and 1 base from J, the gap between germline ends came to 17 bases. CDR1 and CDR2 (germline): SGHVS, FQNEAQ. CDR3 amino acids: CASSPKEGDPNTEAFF. In DNA form, the CDR3 reads TGTGCCAGCAGCCCCAAGGAGGGGGACCCGAACACTGAAGCTTTCTTT.